This T cell receptor beta chain was profiled in a study of shared clonotypes between healthy human individuals. Findings and caveats of the study: When compared with the clonotypes that were shared by all four sorted-subset donors, the non-shared clonotypes turned out to have lower generation probabilities. Among the subsets, naive ones generally showed larger estimated richness than memory ones.

The donors, healthy adults who were HIV-negative, had experienced no recent acute infections or vaccinations. J lost 5 bases, V lost 9 bases, and 9 bases had no gene match. Germline V gene sequence: CDR1 MNHEY, CDR2 SVGAGI. The CDR3 totals 13 residues. Assay used: immunoSEQ multiplex PCR; TCRdb lists only in-frame clones, some missing. The data show roughly 2.5 million clones, with around nine tenths seen just once and roughly 0.13% held by the top ten. On this clone: Its antigen is not identified.

This TCR was sampled from a man aged 18 to 35 in good health. Sequencing input: naive CD4+ T cells sorted from blood. The subset is: CD45RA+ positively selected. V and J are TRBV6-5 and TRBJ2-7; 8 nucleotides agree with TRBD2. The CDR3 sequence is CASRRGVRHEQYF. CDR3 DNA sequence: TGTGCCAGTCGGCGGGGGGTTCGGCACGAGCAGTACTTC.